This T cell receptor beta chain was sequenced during a study of high-grade serous ovarian cancer treatment subgroups. The data were produced by immunoSEQ multiplex PCR, yet TCRdb's version contains in-frame clones alone and is incomplete. The repertoire holds 15,000 to 20,000 clones, with approximately 81% as singletons. On this clone itself: Antigen unknown.

Study-wide results and limits: Without spatial data, bulk sequencing limits insight into HGSC tumor diversity. CDR1 and CDR2 were left unanalyzed; analyses focused on CDR3.

This CDR3 is built from 17 residues. CDR1 and CDR2 from the germline V gene are SGHNT and YYREEE (reference sequence). The J segment lost 5 bases and the V segment lost 4 bases, leaving 7 bases of the junction unmatched. Tumor samples were taken before definitive surgery or chemotherapy. The chain carries TRBV5-4 and TRBJ2-3, with 16 nucleotides matching TRBD2. Sequencing was performed on tumor tissue. The TCR was taken from a human donor with high-grade serous ovarian cancer. The CDR3 DNA sequence: TGTGCCAGCAGCCGGGGGACTAGCGGGAGGGCCGGAGATACGCAGTATTTT. Translated: CASSRGTSGRAGDTQYF.